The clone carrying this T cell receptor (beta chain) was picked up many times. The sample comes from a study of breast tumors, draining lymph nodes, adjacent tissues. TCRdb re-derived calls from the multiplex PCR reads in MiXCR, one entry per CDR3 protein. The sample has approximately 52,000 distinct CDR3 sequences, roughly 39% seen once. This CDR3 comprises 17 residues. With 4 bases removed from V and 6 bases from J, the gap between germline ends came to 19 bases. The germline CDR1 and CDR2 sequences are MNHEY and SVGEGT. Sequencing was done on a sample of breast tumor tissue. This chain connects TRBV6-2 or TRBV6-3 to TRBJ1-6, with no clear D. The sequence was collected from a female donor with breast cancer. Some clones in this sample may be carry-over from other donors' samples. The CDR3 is CASSLIKKDLRNSPLHF. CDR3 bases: TGTGCCAGCAGTTTGATTAAAAAGGACCTACGTAATTCACCCCTCCACTTT.